The 7 T cell receptor beta chains reported below all come from one sample, sequenced in a study of cytomegalovirus exposure and HLA in healthy donors (dated by TCRdb to 2016 to 2017). The method behind the library was the immunoSEQ multiplex PCR assay. A mixture of 60 forward primers for TCR Vbeta segments and 13 reverse primers for TCR Jbeta segments was used in the multiplex PCR. TCRdb stores this immuneACCESS table with in-frame sequences only. Part of the clones is absent; in the studies checked, under half of the shortfall reflects unresolved V genes, and no reason is known for the rest. This sample holds around 110,000 clones; roughly 80% were observed only once. Approximately 23% of the sample comes from the top ten. The sequenced material came from PBMCs. These receptors were collected from a man aged 30-40 years in good health and CMV-seropositive.

The gene calls are TRBV9 and TRBJ1-4; D is perhaps TRBD1 (5 bases). Germline V CDR1 and CDR2: SGDLS, YYNGEE. The CDR3 covers 16 residues. V lost 4 bases, J lost 5 bases, and 18 bases lay in between. The CDR3 DNA reads as TGTGCCAGCAGCAATTCGGGACTCCTAGGGAATGAAAAACTGTTTTTT. It codes for CASSNSGLLGNEKLFF.

This clone was counted a single time. The rearrangement joins TRBV5-8 to TRBJ2-5, with a weak D call TRBD1 (6 bases). The J call may be wrong; the DNA end is better matched by TRBJ2-7. This CDR3 contains 14 residues. Germline CDR1 SGHTS, CDR2 YDEGEE. CDR3 sequence (DNA): TGTGCCAGCAGCTTTGGAGACAGGTCTTACGAGCAGTACTTC. This sequence encodes CASSFGDRSYEQYF.

The chain is built from TRBV27 and TRBJ2-5; tentative D call: TRBD1 (5 bases). V was cut by 3 bases and J by 5 bases, with 13 bases left in between. Per the germline V gene, CDR1 is MNHEY and CDR2 is SMNVEV (reference sequence). The CDR3 totals 14 residues. The CDR3 here is CASSFVGPGETQYF. Written as DNA, the CDR3 is TGTGCCAGCAGTTTCGTAGGGCCAGGGGAGACCCAGTACTTC.

The count of this clone is one. The chain uses TRBV6-1 and TRBJ2-7; D perhaps matches TRBD1 (6 bases). The ends were cut back, 5 bases at V and 4 bases at J, with 15 bases in the middle. The germline V gene has CDR1 MNHNS and CDR2 SASEGT. There are 14 residues in the CDR3. The CDR3 region has the DNA TGTGCCAGCAGTCCGGATGGGCAGGGGTACGAGCAGTACGTC. Translated: CASSPDGQGYEQYV.

The rearrangement uses TRBV28 and TRBJ2-5; TRBD2 matches 11 bases. The CDR3 is 15 amino acids. Trimming at V came to 4 bases and at J to 5 bases, leaving 6 bases not matched to a gene. Germline lookup yields CDR1 MDHEN and CDR2 SYDVKM. The CDR3: CASSSLAGGRETQYF. CDR3 coding DNA: TGTGCCAGCAGTTCCTTAGCGGGGGGGCGGGAGACCCAGTACTTC.

This chain connects TRBV25-1 to TRBJ2-1; perhaps TRBD2 as D (6 bases). The V gene lost 3 bases and the J gene lost 13 bases, with 13 bases spanning the gap. Germline V gene sequence: CDR1 MGHDK, CDR2 SYGVNS. The CDR3 length is 12 residues. The DNA of the CDR3 is TGTGCCAGCAGTGACCCTCGGGGACTTCAGTTCTTC. Protein: CASSDPRGLQFF.

Of note for this clone: A read error may account for a junction end that differs from germline. This chain joins TRBV4-1 and TRBJ2-5, with 7 bases fitting TRBD2. Germline-derived CDR1 and CDR2 are MGHRA and YSYEKL. There are 13 residues in the CDR3. The CDR3 loop is CASSQIAGAAGDF. CDR3 bases: TGCGCCAGCAGCCAAATCGCCGGAGCGGCGGGGGACTTC.